Below are 3 T cell receptor beta chains sequenced from a single sample in a study of T cell responses to AZD1222 COVID-19 vaccine (dated by TCRdb to 2020 to 2022). Library method: the immunoSEQ multiplex PCR assay. Imported from immuneACCESS, the table was reduced by TCRdb to in-frame sequences with V and J called. These copies leave out some clones; in studies compared against another copy, an unresolved V gene accounts for under half, and the cause of the remainder is not known. The sample yields 120,000 to 150,000 clones; around nine tenths were counted once. The ten largest make up 2.5% to 3.5% of the sample. The time point label for this specimen denotes: about 28 days (+/-7) after the second vaccine dose. Material: peripheral blood, obtained 28 days after the second AZD1222 dose. The receptors come from an adult who received the AZD1222 COVID-19 vaccine.

The gene calls are TRBV4-1 and TRBJ2-4; possibly TRBD1 for D (6 bases). V was clipped by 2 bases and J by 7 bases, with 15 bases between them. There are 15 residues in the CDR3. Germline CDR1 reads MGHRA; CDR2 reads YSYEKL. The CDR3 DNA reads TGCGCCAGCAGCCAACCGACAGTTCAGGGGAACATTCAGTACTTC. This codes for CASSQPTVQGNIQYF.

This sequence joins TRBV11-1 and TRBJ2-3, with 8 bases lining up with TRBD2. After removal of 4 bases from V and 4 bases from J, the junction contained 7 bases not matched to a gene. The CDR3 is 15 amino acids. Germline values: CDR1 SGHAT, CDR2 FQDESV (reference sequence). CDR3 sequence (DNA): TGTGCCAGCAGCTGGCGGGGACTAGAAGCAGATACGCAGTATTTT. It yields the protein CASSWRGLEADTQYF.

The gene calls are TRBV7-2 and TRBJ1-5; D ambiguous. Germline-derived CDR1 and CDR2 are SGHTA and FQGNSA. The CDR3 is 17 amino acids. Between the trimmed V and J ends, which lost 1 base and 0 bases, there was a span of 13 bases. The CDR3: CASSLEMTPYSNQPQHF. The CDR3 nucleotides read TGTGCCAGCAGCTTAGAGATGACACCATATAGCAATCAGCCCCAGCATTTT.